Below are 27 T cell receptor beta chains sequenced from a single sample in a study of cytomegalovirus exposure and HLA in healthy donors. The primer mix had 60 Vbeta and 13 Jbeta primers. Profiled with immunoSEQ multiplex PCR; TCRdb holds only in-frame clones, not every one. The sample has some 120,000 clones, 65% to 75% seen once. Sequencing was carried out using PBMCs. Receptors originate from a woman in her fifties or sixties in good health and CMV-seropositive.

Regarding this clone: A junction end diverges from the germline sequence, so it may reflect a read error. The genes are TRBV2 and TRBJ1-2; 7 bases are a match to TRBD1. Germline CDR1 SNHLY, CDR2 FYNNEI. This CDR3 is 14 amino acids long. The CDR3 DNA follows: TGTGCCAGCAGGGAAGGGCAGGGGGTCTATGGCTACACCTTC. As protein: CASREGQGVYGYTF.

This chain connects TRBV19 to TRBJ2-3; 8 positions match TRBD2. This CDR3 contains 15 residues. V lost 9 bases and J lost 5; bases outside the gene matches: 13. Germline CDR1 and CDR2: LNHDA and SQIVND (reference sequence). The CDR3 sequence is CASNPAGGVGDTQYF. The CDR3 DNA sequence: TGTGCCAGCAACCCCGCGGGGGGTGTTGGAGATACGCAGTATTTT.

The V call is TRBV2, the J call TRBJ2-3, with TRBD2 matching 15 bases. Germline V lookup: CDR1 SNHLY, CDR2 FYNNEI. The V gene end was trimmed by 6 bases and the J gene end by 2 bases; junction bases not matched to a gene: 3. The CDR3 extends over 16 amino acids. DNA of the CDR3: TGTGCCAGCAGAGGACTAGCGGGGGGGTTCACAGATACGCAGTATTTT. It is translated as CASRGLAGGFTDTQYF.

This clone was seen more than once but under ten times. The rearrangement links TRBV27 to TRBJ1-5; TRBD1 is a possible D gene (6 bases). V lost 5 bases and J 2 bases, leaving 10 bases between the germline ends. The CDR3 contains 14 residues. Germline CDR1 is MNHEY and CDR2 is SMNVEV (reference sequence). CDR3 protein: CASSPGAGNQPQHF. The CDR3 DNA reads as TGTGCCAGCAGTCCAGGGGCTGGCAATCAGCCCCAGCATTTT.

This clone has only one observation. This chain uses TRBV4-2 with TRBJ2-7; 9 bases are shared with TRBD1. Trimming at V came to 0 bases and at J to 7 bases, leaving 10 bases not matched to a gene. The CDR3 spans 16 residues. CDR1 and CDR2 from the germline V gene are LGHNA and YNFKEQ. The CDR3 DNA reads TGTGCCAGCAGCCAAGATGGCCTACAGGGGGCCAGGGAGCAGTACTTC. This encodes CASSQDGLQGAREQYF.

J is TRBJ2-5 and V is TRBV5-5, with D maybe TRBD2 (7 bases). The germline V gene has CDR1 SGHKS and CDR2 YYEKEE (reference sequence). Trimming removed 4 bases at V and 7 bases at J, with 14 bases between. CDR3 size: 13 residues. The CDR3 nucleotides read TGTGCCAGCAGCAGGGGGGGGGCGGCGACCCAGTACTTC. Translation gives CASSRGGAATQYF.

The chain couples TRBV28 to TRBJ1-2; 9 positions match TRBD1. The CDR3 runs 16 residues. J gave up 4 bases and V 8 bases, and 14 bases lay outside the gene matches. Germline-derived CDR1 and CDR2 are MDHEN and SYDVKM. The CDR3: CASLNPGTGIFYGYTF. The CDR3 DNA sequence: TGTGCCAGCCTAAACCCCGGGACAGGGATCTTCTATGGCTACACCTTC.

This chain links TRBV28 with TRBJ1-2, with no clear D. Trimming pared 6 bases from V and 4 bases from J, leaving 15 bases between. The germline V gene has CDR1 MDHEN and CDR2 SYDVKM. CDR3 size: 14 residues. In nucleotides, the CDR3 is TGTGCCAGCAGACTCAGCGGGCCCGTCTATGGCTACACCTTC. Translating gives CASRLSGPVYGYTF.

The rearrangement links TRBV7-2 to TRBJ2-3; D remains ambiguous. The V gene lost 3 bases and the J gene lost 2 bases, with 9 bases spanning the gap. CDR3 length equals 14 residues. Germline CDR1 is SGHTA and CDR2 is FQGNSA. CDR3 region: CASSFFGPTDTQYF. CDR3 in DNA: TGTGCCAGCAGCTTCTTTGGGCCCACAGATACGCAGTATTTT.

This clone was found a few times. The chain carries TRBV6-5 and TRBJ2-7; 7 bases fit TRBD1. Trimming took 8 bases from V and 2 from J; bases not matched to a gene: 3. CDR1 and CDR2 (germline): MNHEY, SVGAGI. The CDR3 is made up of 12 amino acids. The CDR3 reads CASGGQTYEQYF. CDR3 nucleotide sequence: TGTGCCAGCGGGGGACAGACCTACGAGCAGTACTTC.

The chain combines TRBV7-2 with TRBJ2-2, with 11 bases that match TRBD2. CDR3 length equals 17 residues. Germline V gene lookup returns CDR1 SGHTA and CDR2 FQGNSA. Germline trimming cut 2 bases from V and 2 bases from J; bases unmatched to any gene: 4. The CDR3 coding sequence is TGTGCCAGCAGCTTATCTAGCGGGGGGATAAACACCGGGGAGCTGTTTTTT. Translating it yields CASSLSSGGINTGELFF.

The J gene is TRBJ2-7, the V gene TRBV11-2, with 7 bases identical to TRBD1. The CDR3 runs to 14 residues. Germline values: CDR1 SGHAT, CDR2 FQNNGV. V lost 5 bases to trimming and J lost 5 bases; unmatched junction nucleotides: 9. DNA of the CDR3: TGTGCCAGCAGCCCACTGACAGGGCACAACGAGCAGTACTTC. It specifies CASSPLTGHNEQYF.

As DNA, the CDR3 is TGTGCCAGCAGCGTAGAATCCGACAGGGAAGGAGAAAAACTGTTTTTT. Protein: CASSVESDREGEKLFF. This chain links TRBV9 with TRBJ1-4; 7 bases are a match to TRBD1. The CDR3 runs 16 residues. After removal of 0 bases from V and 8 bases from J, the junction contained 10 bases not matched to a gene. The germline CDR1 and CDR2 sequences are SGDLS and YYNGEE.

This clone was recorded once. This chain uses TRBV28 with TRBJ1-4; D gene uncertain. V was trimmed by 2 bases and J by 14 bases, leaving 12 bases between them. This CDR3 region has 12 residues. Germline V CDR1 and CDR2: MDHEN, SYDVKM. CDR3 protein: CASSLSPSVLFF. CDR3 nucleotide sequence: TGTGCCAGCAGTTTAAGTCCCAGTGTTCTGTTTTTT.

The chain employs TRBV30 and TRBJ2-5; perhaps TRBD1 as D (5 bases). The J call is in doubt because the DNA end fits TRBJ2-7 better. This CDR3 comprises 13 residues. The V gene's germline CDR1 is GTSNPN and CDR2 SVGIG (reference sequence). The CDR3 reads CAWSVYHRPEQYF. In DNA form, the CDR3 reads TGTGCCTGGAGTGTATATCACAGGCCCGAGCAGTACTTC.

The chain recombines TRBV5-1 with TRBJ2-1; tentatively, D is TRBD1 (5 bases). V lost 0 bases and J 13 bases, leaving 14 bases between the germline ends. Germline CDR1 reads SGHRS; CDR2 reads YFSETQ. The CDR3 runs to 13 residues. Here the CDR3 reads CASSLGSGQLQFF. Written as DNA, the CDR3 is TGCGCCAGCAGCTTGGGTTCAGGGCAGCTCCAGTTCTTC. The variable domain in full, completed from reference TRBV5-1 and TRBJ2-1, reads KAGVTQTPRYLIKTRGQQVTLSCSPISGHRSVSWYQQTPGQGLQFLFEYFSETQRNKGNFPGRFSGRQFSNSRSEMNVSTLELGDSALYLCASSLGSGQLQFFGPGTRLTVL.

The J gene is TRBJ1-1, the V gene TRBV5-1, with D uncertain. Germline CDR1 reads SGHRS; CDR2 reads YFSETQ. The CDR3 contains 14 residues. Trimming removed 5 bases at V and 5 bases at J, with 16 bases between. CDR3 sequence: CASRRREGETEAFF. CDR3 nucleotide sequence: TGCGCCAGCAGAAGGCGCGAGGGAGAGACTGAAGCTTTCTTT.

The rearrangement joins TRBV7-2 to TRBJ1-1; D may be TRBD1 (5 bases). Germline V gene sequence: CDR1 SGHTA, CDR2 FQGNSA. CDR3 length equals 14 residues. V gave up 5 bases and J gave up 1 base, with 11 bases separating them. The chain's CDR3 is CASSEEQANTEAFF. In DNA form, the CDR3 reads TGTGCCAGCAGCGAGGAACAGGCGAACACTGAAGCTTTCTTT.

This clone has a single count. This chain links TRBV10-3 with TRBJ2-3; D may be TRBD2 (6 bases). Per germline, CDR1 ENHRY and CDR2 SYGVKD. CDR3 size: 15 residues. V was cut by 4 bases and J by 0 bases, with 11 bases left in between. CDR3 region: CAISASAGSTDTQYF. The CDR3, as DNA: TGTGCCATCAGTGCCTCGGCGGGGAGCACAGATACGCAGTATTTT.

The J gene is TRBJ2-5, the V gene TRBV5-6; TRBD2 matches at 11 bases. V lost 2 bases and J lost 0; bases outside the gene matches: 3. CDR3 length: 16 amino acids. CDR1 and CDR2 from the germline V gene are SGHDT and YYEEEE. The CDR3 sequence is CASSFWTSGYQETQYF. For the CDR3, the DNA is TGTGCCAGCAGCTTTTGGACTAGCGGGTACCAAGAGACCCAGTACTTC.

The genes are TRBV7-2 and TRBJ1-2, with 8 bases aligning to TRBD1. The CDR3 contains 13 residues. The V and J ends lost 5 bases and 4 bases, in that order; junction bases with no gene match: 3. Germline V gene sequence: CDR1 SGHTA, CDR2 FQGNSA. Here the CDR3 DNA reads TGTGCCAGCAGCCCCGGGACAGGCTATGGCTACACCTTC. Translating gives CASSPGTGYGYTF.

V and J are TRBV7-8 and TRBJ1-2, with D unresolved. Germline-derived CDR1 and CDR2 are SGHVS and FQNEAQ. The CDR3 totals 15 residues. Trimming stripped 5 bases from V and 8 bases from J, with 21 bases between. The CDR3 loop is CASSPTDGPAGGYTF. As DNA, the CDR3 is TGTGCCAGCAGCCCCACCGACGGGCCCGCGGGGGGCTACACCTTC.

This chain connects TRBV13 to TRBJ2-7; D is possibly TRBD1 (5 bases). Per the germline V gene, CDR1 is PRHDT and CDR2 is FYEKMQ (reference sequence). Trimming cost V 5 bases and J 4 bases, with 15 bases left between them. The CDR3 length is 14 residues. CDR3 loop: CASSRRAQHYEQYF. CDR3 coding DNA: TGTGCCAGCAGCCGCAGGGCGCAACATTACGAGCAGTACTTC. Full variable domain (remainder filled in from reference TRBV13 and TRBJ2-7): AAGVIQSPRHLIKEKRETATLKCYPIPRHDTVYWYQQGPGQDPQFLISFYEKMQSDKGSIPDRFSAQQFSDYHSELNMSSLELGDSALYFCASSRRAQHYEQYFGPGTRLTVT.

The chain has TRBV11-3 and TRBJ2-1, with 8 bases identical to TRBD1. This CDR3 has 15 amino acids. Germline assignment: CDR1 SGHNT and CDR2 YENEEA. With V trimmed by 1 base and J by 4 bases, 3 bases remained unmatched. The CDR3 loop reads CASSLGQGIYNEQFF. The CDR3, as DNA: TGTGCCAGCAGCTTAGGACAGGGGATTTACAATGAGCAGTTCTTC.

This clone has a single count. This sample includes further DNA sequences coding for the same CDR3. The chain employs TRBV4-3 and TRBJ1-5; TRBD1 matches at 12 bases. V shed 4 bases and J 1 base; nucleotides not matched to a gene: 11. CDR1 is LGHNA, CDR2 YSLEER, per germline. This CDR3 has 19 residues. The CDR3 here is CASSPGTGGAGESNQPQHF. The CDR3 DNA reads as TGCGCCAGCAGCCCGGGGACAGGGGGCGCAGGCGAGAGCAATCAGCCCCAGCATTTT.

This chain connects TRBV18 to TRBJ2-1, with D maybe TRBD1 (6 bases). Trimming took off 4 bases at V and 7 bases at J, with 14 bases between the two ends. The germline CDR1 and CDR2 sequences are KGHSH and LQKENI. This CDR3 spans 14 amino acids. Written as DNA, the CDR3 is TGTGCCAGCTCACAGGGATCTGACAGGAATGAGCAGTTCTTC. This translates into CASSQGSDRNEQFF.

The chain links TRBV2 to TRBJ2-3, with 9 bases identical to TRBD2. After removal of 5 bases from V and 1 base from J, the junction contained 1 base not matched to a gene. Germline V gene sequence: CDR1 SNHLY, CDR2 FYNNEI. There are 14 residues in the CDR3. The CDR3 coding sequence is TGTGCCAGCAGTTGGACTAGCGGCACAGATACGCAGTATTTT. Protein: CASSWTSGTDTQYF.